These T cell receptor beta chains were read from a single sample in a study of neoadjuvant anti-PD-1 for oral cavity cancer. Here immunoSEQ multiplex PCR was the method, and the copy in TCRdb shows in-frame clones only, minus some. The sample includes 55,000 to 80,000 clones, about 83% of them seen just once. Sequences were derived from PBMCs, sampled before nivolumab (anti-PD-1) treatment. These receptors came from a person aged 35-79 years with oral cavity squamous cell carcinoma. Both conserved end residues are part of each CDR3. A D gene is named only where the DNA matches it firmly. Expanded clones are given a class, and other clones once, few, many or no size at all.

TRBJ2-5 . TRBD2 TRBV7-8 CASSYTSGRGRETQYF TGTGCCAGCAGCTACACTAGCGGGAGGGGCAGAGAGACCCAGTACTTC
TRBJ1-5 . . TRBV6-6 CASKEFNQPQHF TGTGCCAGCAAGGAGTTCAATCAGCCCCAGCATTTT
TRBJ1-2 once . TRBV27 CASSLSIGLANYGYTF TGTGCCAGCAGTTTATCGATAGGGTTAGCTAACTATGGCTACACCTTC
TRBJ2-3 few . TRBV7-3 CASSFTSRTDTQYF TGTGCCAGCAGCTTTACTAGCCGCACAGATACGCAGTATTTT
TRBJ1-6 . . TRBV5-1 CASSLNGDSPLHF TGCGCCAGCAGCTTGAACGGGGACTCACCCCTCCACTTT
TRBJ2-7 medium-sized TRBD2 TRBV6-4 CASSEEAGTIYEQYF TGTGCCAGCAGTGAAGAGGCGGGGACTATCTACGAGCAGTACTTC
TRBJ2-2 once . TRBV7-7 CASSLTGNTGELFF TGTGCTAGCAGCTTGACAGGGAACACCGGGGAGCTGTTTTTT
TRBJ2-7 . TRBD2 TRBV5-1 CASNRVAGSYEQYF TGCGCCAGCAACCGAGTAGCGGGTTCCTACGAGCAGTACTTC
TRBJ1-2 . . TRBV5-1 CASSLDSGPNGYTF TGCGCCAGCAGCTTGGATTCGGGGCCGAATGGCTACACCTTC
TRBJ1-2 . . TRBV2 CASSLRLDGYTF TGTGCCAGCAGCCTTCGACTGGATGGCTACACCTTC
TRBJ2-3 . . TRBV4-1 CASSQEALRGTDTQYF TGCGCCAGCAGCCAAGAGGCACTAAGGGGCACAGATACGCAGTATTTT
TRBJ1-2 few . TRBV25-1 CASSGPGGQRGYTF TGTGCCAGCAGTGGCCCCGGCGGCCAACGTGGCTACACCTTC
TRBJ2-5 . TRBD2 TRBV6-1 CASGLAGQETQYF TGTGCCAGCGGACTAGCGGGACAAGAGACCCAGTACTTC
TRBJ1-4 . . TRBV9 CASSLSGSEKLFF TGTGCCAGCAGCTTGTCAGGGAGTGAAAAACTGTTTTTT
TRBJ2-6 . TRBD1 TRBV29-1 CSVRQGTGANVLTF TGCAGCGTTAGACAGGGAACTGGGGCCAACGTCCTGACTTTC
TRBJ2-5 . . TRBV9 CASSVTGRPRETQYF TGTGCCAGCAGCGTAACAGGGAGGCCGCGAGAGACCCAGTACTTC
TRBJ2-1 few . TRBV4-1 CASSHTRGIQFF TGCGCCAGCAGCCACACTAGAGGGATACAGTTCTTC
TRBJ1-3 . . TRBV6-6 CASSQLSGNTIYF TGTGCCAGCAGCCAGCTTTCTGGAAACACCATATATTTT
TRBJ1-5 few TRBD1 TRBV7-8 CASSLVRQGEASNQPQHF TGTGCCAGCAGCTTAGTCCGACAGGGGGAGGCTAGCAATCAGCCCCAGCATTTT
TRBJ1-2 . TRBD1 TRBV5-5 CASSLFSGSAGQGFYGYTF TGTGCCAGCAGCTTGTTTTCTGGTTCTGCGGGACAGGGTTTCTATGGCTACACCTTC
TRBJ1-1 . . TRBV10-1 CASSEVGEAAFF TGCGCCAGCAGTGAGGTCGGAGAGGCAGCTTTCTTT
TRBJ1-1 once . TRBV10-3 CAISEKLAQAVNTEAFF TGTGCCATCAGTGAGAAACTGGCCCAGGCTGTGAACACTGAAGCTTTCTTT
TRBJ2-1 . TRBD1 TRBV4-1 CASSQPNRGTYNEQFF TGCGCCAGCAGCCAACCCAACAGGGGTACCTACAATGAGCAGTTCTTC
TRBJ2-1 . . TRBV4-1 CASSQFPGTSSYNEQFF TGCGCCAGCAGCCAATTCCCCGGGACCTCATCCTACAATGAGCAGTTCTTC
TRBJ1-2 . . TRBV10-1 CASSANSGQGYTF TGCGCCAGCAGTGCCAATTCCGGACAAGGCTACACCTTC
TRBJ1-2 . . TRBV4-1 CASSQGGFYGYTF TGCGCCAGCAGCCAGGGGGGATTCTATGGCTACACCTTC
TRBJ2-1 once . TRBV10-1 CASSEQGYEQFF TGCGCCAGCAGTGAGCAGGGCTATGAGCAGTTCTTC